The 18 T cell receptor beta chains listed next were all sequenced from one sample in a study of blood T cells in healthy people across ages. With a J-beta primer mix and a sample-barcoded 5' primer, a second PCR ran 7 to 11 cycles. TCRdb reprocessed the 5' RACE reads with MiXCR, giving one entry per CDR3 protein. In the table there are hundreds of thousands of distinct CDR3 sequences, 45% to 55% of which are singletons. The specimen sequenced was blood. These receptors were collected from a man at least 80 years old in good health.

The J gene is TRBJ2-2, the V gene TRBV10-3, with 7 bases matching TRBD2. The CDR3 extends over 13 amino acids. Germline assignment: CDR1 ENHRY and CDR2 SYGVKD. The J segment lost 5 bases and the V segment lost 5 bases, leaving 2 bases of the junction unmatched. CDR3 sequence (DNA): TGTGCCATCAGTAGTAGCGGGACCGGGGAGCTGTTTTTT. This sequence encodes CAISSSGTGELFF.

This clonotype was seen more than once but under ten times. This chain connects TRBV6-2 or TRBV6-3 to TRBJ2-3, with TRBD2 matching over 7 bases. Unmatched junction bases numbered 10, after V lost 6 bases and J lost 1 base. The germline V gene encodes CDR1 MNHEY and CDR2 SVGEGT. This CDR3 comprises 16 residues. The CDR3 region is CASSPGGGGGTDTQYF. In DNA, the CDR3 is TGTGCCAGCAGCCCCGGCGGGGGAGGGGGCACAGATACGCAGTATTTT.

The chain links TRBV11-2 to TRBJ2-3; tentatively, D is TRBD1 (6 bases). Germline CDR1 SGHAT, CDR2 FQNNGV. This CDR3 has 12 residues. V gave up 8 bases and J gave up 6 bases, with 12 bases separating them. Here the CDR3 DNA reads TGTGCCAGCGCCACAGGGTGGGATACGCAGTATTTT. Protein: CASATGWDTQYF.

The table lists this clonotype with a few counts. The rearrangement uses TRBV28 and TRBJ2-5, with D possibly being TRBD1 (6 bases). The J call may be wrong; the DNA end is better matched by TRBJ2-7. The CDR3 consists of 12 residues. CDR1 is MDHEN, CDR2 SYDVKM, per germline. The CDR3 nucleotides read TGTGCCAGCGCCAGGGGCCTCTACGAGCAGTACTTC. This gives the protein CASARGLYEQYF.

Details on this clonotype: The germline gene is not matched at one end of the junction; a read error may be the cause. The rearrangement links TRBV7-3 to TRBJ2-1; 10 positions agree with TRBD2. Germline V CDR1 and CDR2: SGHTA, FQGTGA. The CDR3 covers 15 residues. CDR3 sequence: CTSSLASGGYNEQFF. Written as DNA, the CDR3 is TGTACCAGCAGCTTAGCTAGCGGGGGTTACAATGAGCAGTTCTTC.

CDR3 sequence reads: CASSFRDGTDTQYF. Here the CDR3 DNA reads TGTGCCAGCAGCTTCCGGGACGGCACAGATACGCAGTATTTT. This chain connects TRBV7-2 to TRBJ2-3; D might be TRBD1 or TRBD2, each matching 5 bases. The germline V gene has CDR1 SGHTA and CDR2 FQGNSA. The CDR3 runs to 14 residues. Between the trimmed V and J ends, which lost 3 bases and 1 base, there was a span of 8 bases. Using reference TRBV7-2 and TRBJ2-3 for the parts outside the CDR3, the full variable domain is GAGVSQSPSNKVTEKGKDVELRCDPISGHTALYWYRQSLGQGLEFLIYFQGNSAPDKSGLPSDRFSAERTGGSVSTLTIQRTQQEDSAVYLCASSFRDGTDTQYFGPGTRLTVL.

A few counts support this clonotype. The V and J genes are TRBV29-1 and TRBJ1-2; D possibly corresponds to TRBD1 (6 bases). The V end lost 5 bases, the J end lost 0 bases, and 16 bases lay between the germline ends. The V gene's germline CDR1 is SQVTM and CDR2 ANQGSEA. The CDR3 totals 15 residues. The CDR3 loop is CSVSPGTNANYGYTF. CDR3 DNA: TGCAGCGTTTCTCCAGGGACAAATGCTAACTATGGCTACACCTTC.

This chain uses TRBV12-3 or TRBV12-4 with TRBJ1-6, with a tentative D call TRBD1 (5 bases). The CDR3 is 15 residues long. V was cut by 3 bases and J by 10 bases, with 16 bases left in between. CDR3 DNA sequence: TGTGCCAGCAGTTTTCATCCAGGGAAAGGGTCACCCCTCCACTTT. It encodes CASSFHPGKGSPLHF.

This clonotype has only a few counts. The rearrangement uses TRBV7-2 and TRBJ2-2; 7 bases line up with TRBD2. The CDR3 spans 16 residues. The trim removed 2 bases at V and 1 base at J, leaving 4 bases unmatched. Germline loops: CDR1 SGHTA, CDR2 FQGNSA. The CDR3 region is CASSLWGGRNTGELFF. Written as DNA, the CDR3 is TGTGCCAGCAGCTTATGGGGCGGGAGGAACACCGGGGAGCTGTTTTTT. The full variable domain, its missing parts supplied by reference TRBV7-2 and TRBJ2-2, is GAGVSQSPSNKVTEKGKDVELRCDPISGHTALYWYRQSLGQGLEFLIYFQGNSAPDKSGLPSDRFSAERTGGSVSTLTIQRTQQEDSAVYLCASSLWGGRNTGELFFGEGSRLTVL.

This chain connects TRBV4-3 to TRBJ1-2; TRBD1 might be the D (5 bases). Trimming took off 0 bases at V and 11 bases at J, with 13 bases between the two ends. The CDR3 sequence is 13 residues long. Germline V lookup: CDR1 LGHNA, CDR2 YSLEER. The CDR3 sequence is CASSQDWKGKYTF. For the CDR3, the DNA is TGCGCCAGCAGCCAAGATTGGAAGGGGAAGTACACCTTC.

This sequence joins TRBV18 and TRBJ2-7; tentatively, D is TRBD2 (6 bases). Germline values: CDR1 KGHSH, CDR2 LQKENI. V gave up 2 bases and J gave up 2 bases, with 13 bases separating them. The CDR3 extends over 15 amino acids. The CDR3 protein is CASSPAGTPTYEQYF. CDR3 nucleotide sequence: TGTGCCAGCTCACCAGCCGGGACTCCAACCTACGAGCAGTACTTC. The full variable domain, rest sourced from reference TRBV18 and TRBJ2-7, is NAGVMQNPRHLVRRRGQEARLRCSPMKGHSHVYWYRQLPEEGLKFMVYLQKENIIDESGMPKERFSAEFPKEGPSILRIQQVVRGDSAAYFCASSPAGTPTYEQYFGPGTRLTVT.

V gene TRBV13 combines with J gene TRBJ2-7, with 8 bases that match TRBD2. CDR1 PRHDT and CDR2 FYEKMQ come from the germline V gene (reference sequence). The CDR3 extends over 17 amino acids. The J segment lost 0 bases and the V segment lost 6 bases, leaving 13 bases of the junction unmatched. This CDR3 reads CASSSAGLEMGSYEQYF. The CDR3 coding sequence is TGTGCCAGCAGTTCCGCGGGACTAGAAATGGGCTCCTACGAGCAGTACTTC.

This sequence joins TRBV20-1 and TRBJ2-3; possibly TRBD1 for D (6 bases). Deletions cut 5 bases from V and 4 bases from J, with 13 bases between. Germline V gene lookup returns CDR1 DFQATT and CDR2 SNEGSKA (reference sequence). There are 13 residues in the CDR3. Written as DNA, the CDR3 is TGCAGTGCTCCTGGGACACTGCCAGATACGCAGTATTTT. Its translation is CSAPGTLPDTQYF.

The gene calls are TRBV20-1 and TRBJ1-5; a weak D match, TRBD1 (6 bases). CDR1 is DFQATT and CDR2 is SNEGSKA in the germline V gene (reference sequence). The CDR3 length is 13 residues. Deletions cut 2 bases from V and 5 bases from J, with 10 bases between. Written as DNA, the CDR3 is TGCAGTGCTAGAAACAGGGAAGATCAGCCCCAGCATTTT. Translating it yields CSARNREDQPQHF.

J is TRBJ1-3 and V is TRBV7-2; 7 bases align to TRBD1. With 1 base clipped from V and 2 bases from J, the junction kept 2 bases outside the gene matches. The CDR3 is 15 residues long. Germline assignment: CDR1 SGHTA and CDR2 FQGNSA. The CDR3 coding sequence is TGTGCCAGCAGCTTAGGGGACAGCCCTGGAAACACCATATATTTT. This translates into CASSLGDSPGNTIYF.

This clonotype was observed a few times. The chain uses TRBV6-2 or TRBV6-3 and TRBJ2-1; 8 positions match TRBD2. The CDR3 is made up of 13 amino acids. The J segment lost 8 bases and the V segment lost 6 bases, leaving 6 bases of the junction unmatched. In germline, CDR1 is MNHEY, CDR2 SVGEGT. CDR3 residues: CASRTGGRYEQFF. CDR3 in DNA: TGTGCCAGCAGGACGGGGGGGCGTTATGAGCAGTTCTTC.

This clonotype was observed at least ten times. This chain links TRBV6-6 with TRBJ1-6; D not certain. The CDR3 length is 14 residues. Germline lookup yields CDR1 MNHNY and CDR2 SVGAGI (reference sequence). V lost 8 bases and J 9 bases, leaving 17 bases between the germline ends. The CDR3 loop is CASWSGELVSPLHF. CDR3 DNA: TGTGCCAGCTGGTCCGGGGAATTAGTTTCACCCCTCCACTTT.

The sample holds a few counts of this clonotype. The DNA of the CDR3 is TGTGCCAGCAGCTTAGCGGGGTCGCTTTACAATGAGCAGTTCTTC. It yields the protein CASSLAGSLYNEQFF. The rearrangement uses TRBV7-2 and TRBJ2-1; D is uncertain. Trimming removed 0 bases from V and 4 bases from J, with 10 bases in between. This CDR3 region has 15 residues. The germline gives CDR1 SGHTA, CDR2 FQGNSA.